This TCR beta chain came from a study of blood T cells in healthy people across ages (dated by TCRdb to the mid-2010s). Context from the whole study: In model experiments, template switching captured roughly one uniquely barcoded TCR beta cDNA molecule for every two T cells. Using deep sequencing normalized with unique cDNA molecular identifiers, the study measured how TCR beta repertoire diversity changes with age. Donors were grouped into four age groups: young (average about 15 years), middle-aged (under 40), aged (62) and long-lived (about 89). To avoid experimental bias, donors of different ages were spread randomly across the sequencing lanes. Two additional independent replicas of 1 million unique cDNA reads from the same blood draw were analyzed for two donors (one aged 18 to 30 and one aged 80 or older). Results the study describes overall, beyond this receptor: Compared with the aged group, the long-lived group had more naive CD4+ T cells, fewer expanded clones and increased TCR diversity, a pattern suggesting age selection. Donor CMV infection status was unknown, potentially confounding age-related changes in expanded clonotypes. Because profiling used bulk unsorted PBMCs, naive and antigen-experienced compartments could not be compared conclusively. Observed TCR beta diversity per million T cells fell roughly linearly with age, and a significant reduction was already apparent by age around 36. A strong correlation was found between observed TCR beta diversity and the percentage of naive T cells measured by flow cytometry. Total diversity estimates from one million sequenced T cells were considered lower bounds and underestimates.

Systemically healthy Caucasian individuals from Russia, around 38 in total and aged roughly 6 to 95 years, were included as donors. Roughly 9 milliliters of peripheral blood were drawn from each donor into EDTA-treated Vacutainer tubes. Ficoll-Paque density-gradient centrifugation was used to isolate PBMCs, with at least 6.5 million per sample. Trizol reagent was used to extract total RNA from PBMCs, with at least 5 micrograms per sample. For every donor, flow cytometry on a PBMC aliquot measured the percentage of naive CD45RAhigh/CD27high T cells. The library was obtained by 5' RACE. The sequencing machine was an Illumina HiSeq 2500. A second roughly 6 to 12 cycle PCR used a sample-barcoded 5' primer and a J-beta primer mix. A template-switch 5' adaptor carrying 12 random nucleotides introduced a unique molecular identifier onto each TCR beta cDNA molecule. Each sample yielded at least 3 million CDR3-containing paired-end reads. First-strand cDNA was synthesized from all RNA with the Mint cDNA synthesis kit, primed by a TRBC-specific oligonucleotide. All cDNA was treated with uracil-DNA glycosylase and then went through a first 18-cycle PCR with the universal primers M1SS and BC2_uni_R. Per the authors' processing: Each sample was normalized by randomly selecting 1 million high-quality reads, each carrying a distinct molecular identifier. Instead of being binned into consensus sequences, reads that shared molecular identifiers were thrown out. CDR3 identification, clonotype clustering and error correction used MiTCR with a Q25 quality threshold and the strictest error-elimination algorithm. A nonparametric unseen species model using Euler transformation provided a lower-bound estimate of total TCR beta diversity. TCRdb trimmed public reads at Q25 via fastp, called clones via MiXCR and kept in-frame beta chains. CDR3 protein duplicates are merged, each entry listing the most common genes and DNA. The V and J calls here are based on TCRdb, not the publication. Present in this sample are about 830,000 distinct CDR3 sequences, 62% of which were seen just once. The ten most abundant clones make up roughly 25% of the sample.

A distance of 10 bases separates the germline ends of V and J, which lose 4 bases and 1 base respectively. The CDR3 has 14 amino acids, counting the end cysteine and phenylalanine. The retained sequence is limited to the CDR3, 42 bases, with the frame set at the first base. The germline V gene yields MDHEN for CDR1 and SYDVKM for CDR2. Details on this clonotype: Its specific antigen is unknown. No much larger clone is present one base from it, and per-base qualities are unavailable.

This sequence originates from a man aged 25-40 years in good health. The V and J segments used are TRBV28 and TRBJ1-1, with the D segment identity uncertain. Sequenced material: blood. In nucleotide form, the sequence is TGTGCCAGCAGTTCTTCTGCGGGGAACACTGAAGCTTTCTTT. Translated, it reads CASSSSAGNTEAFF.